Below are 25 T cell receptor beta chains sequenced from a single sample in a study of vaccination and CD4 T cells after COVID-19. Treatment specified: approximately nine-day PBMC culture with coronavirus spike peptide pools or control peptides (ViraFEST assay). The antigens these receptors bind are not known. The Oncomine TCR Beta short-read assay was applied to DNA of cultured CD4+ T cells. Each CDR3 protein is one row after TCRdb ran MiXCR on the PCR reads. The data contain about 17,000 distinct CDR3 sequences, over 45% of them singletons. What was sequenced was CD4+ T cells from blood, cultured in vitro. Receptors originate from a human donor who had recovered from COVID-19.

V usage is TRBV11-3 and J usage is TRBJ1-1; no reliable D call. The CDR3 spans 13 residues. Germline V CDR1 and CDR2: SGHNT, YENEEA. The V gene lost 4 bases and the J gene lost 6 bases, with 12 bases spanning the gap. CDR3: CASSSPGTPEAFF. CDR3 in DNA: TGTGCCAGCAGCTCTCCCGGAACTCCTGAAGCTTTCTTT.

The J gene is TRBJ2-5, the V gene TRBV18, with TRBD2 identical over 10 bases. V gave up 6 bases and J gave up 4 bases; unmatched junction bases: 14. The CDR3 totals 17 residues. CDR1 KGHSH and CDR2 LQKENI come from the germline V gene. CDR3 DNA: TGTGCCAGCTCCTCTCCCAGCGGGAGGGCCCTCGGAGAGACCCAGTACTTC. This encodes CASSSPSGRALGETQYF. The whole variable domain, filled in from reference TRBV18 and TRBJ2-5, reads NAGVMQNPRHLVRRRGQEARLRCSPMKGHSHVYWYRQLPEEGLKFMVYLQKENIIDESGMPKERFSAEFPKEGPSILRIQQVVRGDSAAYFCASSSPSGRALGETQYFGPGTRLLVL.

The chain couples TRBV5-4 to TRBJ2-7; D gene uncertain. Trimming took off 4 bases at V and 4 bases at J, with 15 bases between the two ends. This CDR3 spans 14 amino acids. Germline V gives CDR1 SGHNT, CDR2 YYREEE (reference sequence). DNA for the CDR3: TGTGCCAGCAGCCTGGACCTTTTTGGGTACGAGCAGTACTTC. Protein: CASSLDLFGYEQYF.

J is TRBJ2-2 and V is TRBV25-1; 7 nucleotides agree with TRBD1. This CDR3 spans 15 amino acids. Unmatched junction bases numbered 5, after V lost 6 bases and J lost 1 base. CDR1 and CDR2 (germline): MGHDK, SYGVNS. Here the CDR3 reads CASSTRTGNTGELFF. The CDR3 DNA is TGTGCCAGCAGCACACGGACAGGGAACACCGGGGAGCTGTTTTTT. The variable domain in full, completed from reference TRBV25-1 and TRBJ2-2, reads EADIYQTPRYLVIGTGKKITLECSQTMGHDKMYWYQQDPGMELHLIHYSYGVNSTEKGDLSSESTVSRIRTEHFPLTLESARPSHTSQYLCASSTRTGNTGELFFGEGSRLTVL.

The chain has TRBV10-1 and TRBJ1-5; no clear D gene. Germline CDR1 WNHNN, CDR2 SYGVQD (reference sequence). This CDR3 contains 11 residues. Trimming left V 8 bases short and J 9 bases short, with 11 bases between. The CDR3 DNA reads TGCGCCAGCCCCCCCAAAAGGCCCCAGCATTTT. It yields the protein CASPPKRPQHF.

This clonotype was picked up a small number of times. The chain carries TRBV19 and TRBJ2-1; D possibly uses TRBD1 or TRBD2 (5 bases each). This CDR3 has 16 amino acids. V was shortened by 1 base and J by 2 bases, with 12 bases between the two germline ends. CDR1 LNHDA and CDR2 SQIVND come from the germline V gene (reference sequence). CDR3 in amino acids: CASSIAGTYPYNEQFF. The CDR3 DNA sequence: TGTGCCAGTAGTATAGCGGGGACCTACCCCTACAATGAGCAGTTCTTC.

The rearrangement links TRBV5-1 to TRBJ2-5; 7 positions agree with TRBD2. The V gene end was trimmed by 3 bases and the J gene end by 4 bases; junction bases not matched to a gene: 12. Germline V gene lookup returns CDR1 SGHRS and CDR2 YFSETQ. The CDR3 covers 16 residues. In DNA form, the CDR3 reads TGCGCCAGCAGCTCCGGAGAAGGCGGGAGCGGAGAGACCCAGTACTTC. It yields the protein CASSSGEGGSGETQYF.

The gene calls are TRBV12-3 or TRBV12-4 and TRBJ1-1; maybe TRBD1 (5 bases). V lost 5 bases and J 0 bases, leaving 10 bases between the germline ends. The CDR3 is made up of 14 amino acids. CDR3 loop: CASSHRQMNTEAFF. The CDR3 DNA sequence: TGTGCCAGCAGTCATCGACAGATGAACACTGAAGCTTTCTTT.

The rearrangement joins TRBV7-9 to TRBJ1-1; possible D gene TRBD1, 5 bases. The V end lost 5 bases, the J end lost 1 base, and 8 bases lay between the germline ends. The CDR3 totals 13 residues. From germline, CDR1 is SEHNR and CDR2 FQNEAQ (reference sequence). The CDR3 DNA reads TGTGCCAGCAGCGAAACAGGGAACACTGAAGCTTTCTTT. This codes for CASSETGNTEAFF.

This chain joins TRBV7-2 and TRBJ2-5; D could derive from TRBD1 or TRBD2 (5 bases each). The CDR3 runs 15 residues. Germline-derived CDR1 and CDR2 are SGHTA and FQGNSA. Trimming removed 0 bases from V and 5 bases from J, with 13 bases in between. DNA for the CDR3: TGTGCCAGCAGCTTAGCCGGGGTAGCAGGGGAGACCCAGTACTTC. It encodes CASSLAGVAGETQYF.

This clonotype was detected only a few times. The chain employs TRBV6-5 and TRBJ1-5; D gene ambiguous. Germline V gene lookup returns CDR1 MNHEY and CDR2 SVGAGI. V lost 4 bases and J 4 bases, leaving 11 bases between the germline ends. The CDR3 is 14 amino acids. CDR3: CASSSRSLNQPQHF. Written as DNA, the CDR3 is TGTGCCAGCAGTTCCAGGTCCTTAAATCAGCCCCAGCATTTT.

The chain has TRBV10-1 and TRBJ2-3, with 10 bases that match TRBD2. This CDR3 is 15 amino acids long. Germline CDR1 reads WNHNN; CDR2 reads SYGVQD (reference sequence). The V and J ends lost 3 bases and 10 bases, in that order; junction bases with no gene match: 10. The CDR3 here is CASSDAGSGREAQYF. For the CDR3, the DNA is TGCGCCAGCAGTGACGCGGGGAGCGGGAGGGAAGCGCAGTATTTT.

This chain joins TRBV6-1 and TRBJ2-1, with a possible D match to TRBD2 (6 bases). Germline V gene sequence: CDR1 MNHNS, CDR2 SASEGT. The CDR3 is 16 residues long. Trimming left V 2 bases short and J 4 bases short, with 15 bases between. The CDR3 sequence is CASSELGGTVYNEQFF. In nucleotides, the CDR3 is TGTGCCAGCAGTGAATTGGGCGGGACGGTGTACAATGAGCAGTTCTTC.

CDR3 nucleotides: TGTGCCACCAGTGATTCTATAGCGGGAGAGTTAGATACGCAGTATTTT. Protein sequence: CATSDSIAGELDTQYF. V and J are TRBV24-1 and TRBJ2-3; 9 positions agree with TRBD2. The junction had 7 bases not matched to a gene; V was cut back by 2 bases and J by 5 bases. Germline V gives CDR1 KGHDR, CDR2 SFDVKD. This CDR3 is 16 amino acids long.

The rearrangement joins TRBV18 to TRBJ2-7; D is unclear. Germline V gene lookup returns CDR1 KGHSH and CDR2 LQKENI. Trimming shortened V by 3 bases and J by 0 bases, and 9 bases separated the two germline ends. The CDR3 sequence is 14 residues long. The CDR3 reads CASSPSGISYEQYF. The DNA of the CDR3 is TGTGCCAGCTCACCGTCCGGAATCTCCTACGAGCAGTACTTC.

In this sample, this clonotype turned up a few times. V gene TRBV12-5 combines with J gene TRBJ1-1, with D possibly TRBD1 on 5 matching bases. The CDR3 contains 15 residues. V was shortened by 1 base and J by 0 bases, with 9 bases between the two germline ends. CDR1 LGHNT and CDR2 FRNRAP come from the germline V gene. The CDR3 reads CASGLAGTVNTEAFF. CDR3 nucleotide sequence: TGTGCTAGTGGTTTGGCTGGGACGGTGAACACTGAAGCTTTCTTT. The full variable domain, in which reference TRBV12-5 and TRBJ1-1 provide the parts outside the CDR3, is DARVTQTPRHKVTEMGQEVTMRCQPILGHNTVFWYRQTMMQGLELLAYFRNRAPLDDSGMPKDRFSAEMPDATLATLKIQPSEPRDSAVYFCASGLAGTVNTEAFFGQGTRLTVV.

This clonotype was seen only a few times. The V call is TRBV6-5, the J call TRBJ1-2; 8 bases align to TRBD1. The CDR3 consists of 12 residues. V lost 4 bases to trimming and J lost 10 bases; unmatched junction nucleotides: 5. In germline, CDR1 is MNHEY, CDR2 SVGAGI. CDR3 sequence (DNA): TGTGCCAGCAGTTTCGGACAGGGTTACTACACCTTC. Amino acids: CASSFGQGYYTF.

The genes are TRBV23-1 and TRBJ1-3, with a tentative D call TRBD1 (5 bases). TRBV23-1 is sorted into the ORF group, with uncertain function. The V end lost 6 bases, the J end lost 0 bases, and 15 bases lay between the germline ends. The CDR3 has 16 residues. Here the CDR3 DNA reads TGCGCCAGCAGACAAGAGGGGCCCAGCTCTGGAAACACCATATATTTT. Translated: CASRQEGPSSGNTIYF.

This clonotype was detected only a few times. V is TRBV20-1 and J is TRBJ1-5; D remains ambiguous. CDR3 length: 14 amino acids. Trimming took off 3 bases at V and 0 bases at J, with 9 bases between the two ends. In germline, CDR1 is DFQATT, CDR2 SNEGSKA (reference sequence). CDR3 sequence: CSASGPISNQPQHF. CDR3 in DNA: TGCAGTGCTAGCGGACCCATTAGCAATCAGCCCCAGCATTTT.

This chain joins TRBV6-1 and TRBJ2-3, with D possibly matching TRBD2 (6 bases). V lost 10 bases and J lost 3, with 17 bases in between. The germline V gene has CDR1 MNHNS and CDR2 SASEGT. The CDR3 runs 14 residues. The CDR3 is CATREAHRTDTQYF. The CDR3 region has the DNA TGTGCCACGAGGGAGGCCCACCGTACAGATACGCAGTATTTT.

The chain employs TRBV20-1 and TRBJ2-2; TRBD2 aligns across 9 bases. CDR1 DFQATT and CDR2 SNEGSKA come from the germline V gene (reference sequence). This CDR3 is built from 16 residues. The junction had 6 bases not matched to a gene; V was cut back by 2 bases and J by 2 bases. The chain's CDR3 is CSARNPSGINTGELFF. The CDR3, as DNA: TGCAGTGCTAGAAACCCTAGCGGGATTAACACCGGGGAGCTGTTTTTT.

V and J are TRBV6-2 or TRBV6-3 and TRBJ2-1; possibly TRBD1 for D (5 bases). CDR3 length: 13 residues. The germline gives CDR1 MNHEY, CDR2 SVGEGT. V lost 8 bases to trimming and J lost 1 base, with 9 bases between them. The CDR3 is CASGAVSYNEQFF. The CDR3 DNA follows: TGTGCCAGCGGGGCGGTATCCTACAATGAGCAGTTCTTC.

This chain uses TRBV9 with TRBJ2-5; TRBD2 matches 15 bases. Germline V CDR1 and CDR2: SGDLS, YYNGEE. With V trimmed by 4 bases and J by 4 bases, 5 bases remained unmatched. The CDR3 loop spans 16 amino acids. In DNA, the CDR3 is TGTGCCAGCAGCTCGGGACTAGCGGGAGGTCCAGAGACCCAGTACTTC. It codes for CASSSGLAGGPETQYF.

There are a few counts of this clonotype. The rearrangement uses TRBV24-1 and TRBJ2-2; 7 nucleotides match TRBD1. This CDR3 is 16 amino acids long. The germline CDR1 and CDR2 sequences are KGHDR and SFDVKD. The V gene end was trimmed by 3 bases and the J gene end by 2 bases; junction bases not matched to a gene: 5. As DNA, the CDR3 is TGTGCCACCAGTGATCCCGGGACAGCCAACACCGGGGAGCTGTTTTTT. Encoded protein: CATSDPGTANTGELFF.

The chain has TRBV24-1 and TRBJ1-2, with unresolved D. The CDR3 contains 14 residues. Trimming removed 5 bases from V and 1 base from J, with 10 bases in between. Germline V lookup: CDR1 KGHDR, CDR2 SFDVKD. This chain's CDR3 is CATSGEQINYGYTF. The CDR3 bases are TGTGCCACCAGTGGAGAACAGATTAACTATGGCTACACCTTC.